The present T cell receptor beta chain was sequenced within a study of vaccination effects on CD4 cells after COVID-19. Study as a whole: Under the ViraFEST assay, PBMC were stimulated with viral peptide pools so that antigen-specific CD4+ T cells expanded. Sequencing was performed afterwards. Points from the study as a whole: Clonal contraction was marked in infection- and vaccine-induced clones late after vaccination.

Subsequent to a culture period of 10 days, CD4+ T cells were isolated. In the vaccine recipients, nucleocapsid antibodies were negative and there was no prior SARS-CoV-2 infection. Half-medium replacement with IL-2 medium occurred on days 3 and 7. Only in-frame clones appear in the TCRdb table, and some are missing; sequencing was by immunoSEQ multiplex PCR. The data contain tens of thousands of clones, around 80% of them singletons. Regarding this clone: Its cognate antigen is unknown.

The germline CDR1 and CDR2 sequences are LNHDA and SQIVND (reference sequence). CDR3 length equals 15 residues. V dropped 5 bases and J dropped 2; count of bases not matched to a gene: 8. The chain recombines TRBV19 with TRBJ2-5; TRBD2 matches 7 bases. This receptor was identified in a human donor who received a COVID-19 vaccine. The source material was CD4+ T cells from PBMCs cultured without peptide, sampled before COVID-19 vaccination. The CDR3 region is CASSPGASGQETQYF. The CDR3 DNA is TGTGCCAGTAGTCCAGGCGCTAGCGGACAAGAGACCCAGTACTTC. Full variable domain (missing parts from reference TRBV19 and TRBJ2-5): DGGITQSPKYLFRKEGQNVTLSCEQNLNHDAMYWYRQDPGQGLRLIYYSQIVNDFQKGDIAEGYSVSREKKESFPLTVTSAQKNPTAFYLCASSPGASGQETQYFGPGTRLLVL.